Listed below are T cell receptor beta chains from one sample, sequenced in a study of T cells after yellow fever vaccination. TCRdb itself ran the 5' RACE reads through MiXCR, one entry per CDR3 protein. Of tens of thousands of distinct CDR3 sequences in the sample, 3.4% were seen once. This specimen was PBMCs, either bulk or a sorted T-cell subset (CD4+, CD8+, memory, or dextramer-sorted; not recorded which), taken about 49 days after the first yellow fever vaccination. The receptors originated from a man between 18 and 35 years old who received the YFV17D yellow fever vaccine. Both conserved end residues are trimmed from each CDR3. The order of the fields is J gene, V gene, CDR3 protein.

>TRBJ2-1|TRBV11-2
ASSDPGRLYNEQF
>TRBJ2-7|TRBV12-3/TRBV12-4
ASSFWDRPYEQY
>TRBJ1-1|TRBV5-1
ASSRSGQFTEAF
>TRBJ1-2|TRBV5-1
ASSLVQGDYGYT
>TRBJ2-3|TRBV6-5
ASKRGPTSTDTQY
>TRBJ1-1|TRBV10-2
ASRDTMNTEAF
>TRBJ2-2|TRBV29-1
SVKYHTDGELF
>TRBJ2-7|TRBV20-1
SAPSPITYEQY
>TRBJ1-1|TRBV19
ASSTRGTTEAF
>TRBJ2-4|TRBV25-1
ASRVGNIQY
>TRBJ1-1|TRBV12-3/TRBV12-4
ASSASWTGGKAF
>TRBJ1-4|TRBV4-1
ASSQDRGTDATNEKLF
>TRBJ2-2|TRBV5-4
ASSHGTTNTGELF
>TRBJ2-2|TRBV5-1
ASSPRTGGFTGELF
>TRBJ2-1|TRBV7-9
ASSLGGIDEQF
>TRBJ2-5|TRBV7-2
ASSLARGVAETQY
>TRBJ2-5|TRBV5-1
ASSLGDTSQETQY
>TRBJ1-2|TRBV5-5
ASSVPGSGYT
>TRBJ2-1|TRBV5-1
ASSLVGGYNEQF
>TRBJ2-2|TRBV7-7
ASSSRLATNTGELF
>TRBJ2-2|TRBV4-2
ASSQELAAGELF
>TRBJ1-6|TRBV5-4
ASSTGAFSYNSPLH
>TRBJ2-5|TRBV30
AWSVLRTQY
>TRBJ2-5|TRBV5-1
ASMAGGQETQY
>TRBJ1-1|TRBV2
ASRGGFEAF
>TRBJ2-3|TRBV14
ASSQLSGGSTDTQY
>TRBJ2-1|TRBV4-1
ASSHSGGSSYNEQF
>TRBJ2-1|TRBV7-2
ASSLGLAVEQF
>TRBJ2-7|TRBV5-6
ASSVGDGPYEQY
>TRBJ2-1|TRBV12-3/TRBV12-4
ASQLAGGRDEQF
>TRBJ2-2|TRBV5-1
ASSLDQYTGELF
>TRBJ1-3|TRBV13
ASSLLAGASGNTIY
>TRBJ1-6|TRBV12-3/TRBV12-4
ASSFVWSSPLH
>TRBJ1-1|TRBV18
ASSRTGLEAF
>TRBJ2-5|TRBV28
ASSLWDSGEEETQY
>TRBJ1-3|TRBV4-3
ASSHNYGQGVGNTIY
>TRBJ2-4|TRBV6-1
ASSVGRDRGRFDIQY
>TRBJ1-1|TRBV5-1
ASTYRQGLNTEAF
>TRBJ2-5|TRBV12-3/TRBV12-4
ASSRDQETQY